This TCR beta chain was found in a study of control samples from healthy donors and cancer patients. Germline CDR1 reads SGHAT; CDR2 reads FQNNGV. The CDR3 runs 12 residues. V was shortened by 8 bases and J by 6 bases, with 13 bases between the two germline ends. Assay: immunoSEQ multiplex PCR; the TCRdb copy retains only in-frame clones and omits some. The sample shows about 170,000 clones, 90% to 95% of them seen only once. Sequenced: blood. The chain links TRBV11-2 to TRBJ1-2; maybe TRBD1 (5 bases). This sequence originates from a woman under 40 in good health. CDR3 coding DNA: TGTGCCAGCTCAGGGTGGGGGGATGGCTACACCTTC. Encoded protein: CASSGWGDGYTF.